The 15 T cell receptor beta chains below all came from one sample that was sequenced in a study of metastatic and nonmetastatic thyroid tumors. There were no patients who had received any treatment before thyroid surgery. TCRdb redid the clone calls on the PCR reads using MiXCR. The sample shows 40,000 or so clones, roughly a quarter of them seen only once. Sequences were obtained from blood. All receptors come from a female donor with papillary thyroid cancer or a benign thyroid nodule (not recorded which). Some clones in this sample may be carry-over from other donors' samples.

CDR3 in amino acids: CSARRGLAGVREQFF. For the CDR3, the DNA is TGCAGTGCTAGAAGGGGACTAGCGGGAGTTCGAGAGCAGTTCTTC. The chain links TRBV20-1 to TRBJ2-1; TRBD2 matches 14 bases. CDR1 and CDR2 (germline): DFQATT, SNEGSKA (reference sequence). This CDR3 contains 15 residues. V dropped 2 bases and J dropped 10; count of bases not matched to a gene: 7.

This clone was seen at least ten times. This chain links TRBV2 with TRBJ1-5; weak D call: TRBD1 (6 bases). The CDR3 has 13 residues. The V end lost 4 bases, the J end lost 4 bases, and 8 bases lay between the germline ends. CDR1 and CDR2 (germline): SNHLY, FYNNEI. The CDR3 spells CASSGQENQPQHF. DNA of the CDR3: TGTGCCAGCAGTGGACAGGAGAATCAGCCCCAGCATTTT.

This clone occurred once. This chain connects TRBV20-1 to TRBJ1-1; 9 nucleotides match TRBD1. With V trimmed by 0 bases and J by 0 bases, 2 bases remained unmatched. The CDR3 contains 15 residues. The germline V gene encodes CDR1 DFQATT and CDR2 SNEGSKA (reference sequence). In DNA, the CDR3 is TGCAGTGCTAGAGAACAGGGGGCGTTGAACACTGAAGCTTTCTTT. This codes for CSAREQGALNTEAFF.

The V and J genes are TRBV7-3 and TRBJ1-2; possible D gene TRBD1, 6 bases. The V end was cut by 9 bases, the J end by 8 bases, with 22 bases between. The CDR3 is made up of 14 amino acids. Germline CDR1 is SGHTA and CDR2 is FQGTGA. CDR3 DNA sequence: TGTGCCAGTAGATTAGGACCAGGGGAGGGGGGCTACACCTTC. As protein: CASRLGPGEGGYTF.

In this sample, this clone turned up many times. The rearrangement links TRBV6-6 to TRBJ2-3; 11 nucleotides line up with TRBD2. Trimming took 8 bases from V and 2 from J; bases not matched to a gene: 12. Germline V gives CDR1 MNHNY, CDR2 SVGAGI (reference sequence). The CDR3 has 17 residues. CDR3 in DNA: TGTGCCAGCCCCCCGGCCCTAGCGGGGGGTCCCACAGATACGCAGTATTTT. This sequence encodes CASPPALAGGPTDTQYF.

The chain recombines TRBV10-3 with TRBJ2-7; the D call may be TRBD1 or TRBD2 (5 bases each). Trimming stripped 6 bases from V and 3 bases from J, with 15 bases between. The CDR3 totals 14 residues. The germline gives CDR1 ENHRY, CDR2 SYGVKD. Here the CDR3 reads CAISSGTYSYEQYF. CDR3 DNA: TGTGCCATCAGCTCCGGGACGTATAGCTACGAGCAGTACTTC.

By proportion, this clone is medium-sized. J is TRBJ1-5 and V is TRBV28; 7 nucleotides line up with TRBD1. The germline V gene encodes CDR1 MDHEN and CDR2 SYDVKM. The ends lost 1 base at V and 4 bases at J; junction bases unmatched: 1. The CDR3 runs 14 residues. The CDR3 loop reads CASSLLQGNQPQHF. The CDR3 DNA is TGTGCCAGCAGTTTATTACAGGGGAATCAGCCCCAGCATTTT.

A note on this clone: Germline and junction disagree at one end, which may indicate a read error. The CDR3 coding sequence is TGTGCAAGCAGCTCTAGGGAAAACATTAAGTACTTC. Translated, it gives CASSSRENIKYF. This sequence joins TRBV11-2 and TRBJ2-4; D gene uncertain. Germline loops: CDR1 SGHAT, CDR2 FQNNGV. This CDR3 region has 12 residues. Full variable domain (outside the CDR3, taken from reference TRBV11-2 and TRBJ2-4): EAGVAQSPRYKIIEKRQSVAFWCNPISGHATLYWYQQILGQGPKLLIQFQNNGVVDDSQLPKDRFSAERLKGVDSTLKIQPAKLEDSAVYLCASSSRENIKYFGAGTRLSVL.

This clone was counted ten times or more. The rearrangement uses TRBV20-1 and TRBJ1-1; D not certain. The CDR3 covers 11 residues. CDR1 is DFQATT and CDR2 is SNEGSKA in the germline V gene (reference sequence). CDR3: CRVDTNTEAFF. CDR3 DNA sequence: TGCAGGGTTGACACCAACACTGAAGCTTTCTTT.

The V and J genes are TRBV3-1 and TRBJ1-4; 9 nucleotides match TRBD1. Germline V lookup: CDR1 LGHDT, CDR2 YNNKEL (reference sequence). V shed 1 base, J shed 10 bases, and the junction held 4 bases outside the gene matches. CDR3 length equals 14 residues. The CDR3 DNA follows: TGTGCCAGCAGCCAAGGTGCGACAGGGGGAAAACTGTTTTTT. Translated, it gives CASSQGATGGKLFF.

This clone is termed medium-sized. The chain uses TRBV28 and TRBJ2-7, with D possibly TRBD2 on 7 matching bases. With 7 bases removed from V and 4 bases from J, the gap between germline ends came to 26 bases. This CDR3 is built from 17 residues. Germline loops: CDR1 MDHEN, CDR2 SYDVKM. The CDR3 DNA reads TGTGCCAGCATTGGGGGGGCCGGGACTAAGGGATCATACGAGCAGTACTTC. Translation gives CASIGGAGTKGSYEQYF.

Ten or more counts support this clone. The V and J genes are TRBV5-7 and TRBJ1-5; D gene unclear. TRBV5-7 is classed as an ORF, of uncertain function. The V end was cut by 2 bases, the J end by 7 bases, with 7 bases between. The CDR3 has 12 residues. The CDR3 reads CASSFLGQPQHF. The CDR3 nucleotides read TGTGCCAGCAGCTTTTTGGGGCAGCCCCAGCATTTT.

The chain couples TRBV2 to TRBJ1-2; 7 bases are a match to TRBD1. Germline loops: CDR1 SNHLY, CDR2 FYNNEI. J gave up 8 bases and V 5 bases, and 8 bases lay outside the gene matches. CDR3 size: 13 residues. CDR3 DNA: TGTGCCAGCAGTCCTTCGCAGGGGGTGGGCTACACCTTC. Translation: CASSPSQGVGYTF. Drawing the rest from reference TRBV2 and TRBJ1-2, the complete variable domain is EPEVTQTPSHQVTQMGQEVILRCVPISNHLYFYWYRQILGQKVEFLVSFYNNEISEKSEIFDDQFSVERPDGSNFTLKIRSTKLEDSAMYFCASSPSQGVGYTFGSGTRLTVV.

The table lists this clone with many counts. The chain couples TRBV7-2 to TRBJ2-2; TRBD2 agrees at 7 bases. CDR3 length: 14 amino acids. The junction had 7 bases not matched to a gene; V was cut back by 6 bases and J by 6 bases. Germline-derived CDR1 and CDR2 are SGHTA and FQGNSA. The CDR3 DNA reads TGTGCCAGCAGACCAGCGGGGTACCCCGGGGAGCTGTTTTTT. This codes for CASRPAGYPGELFF.

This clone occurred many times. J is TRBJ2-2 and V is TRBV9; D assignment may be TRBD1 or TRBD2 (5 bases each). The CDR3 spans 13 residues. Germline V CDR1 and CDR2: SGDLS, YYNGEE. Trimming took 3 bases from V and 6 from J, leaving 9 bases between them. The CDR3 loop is CASSARGAGELFF. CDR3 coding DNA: TGTGCCAGCAGCGCCCGAGGGGCCGGGGAGCTGTTTTTT.